This TCR beta chain is drawn from a study of blood T cell repertoires in COVID-19. The CDR3 length is 16 residues. Germline loops: CDR1 MNHNY, CDR2 SVGAGI (reference sequence). The trim removed 4 bases at V and 3 bases at J, leaving 11 bases unmatched. In the original processing: Amplification from reference gene primers served as the basis for estimated nucleated cell counts. TCRdb's table, derived via immunoSEQ multiplex PCR, lists solely in-frame clones and lacks some. The V and J calls and clone size were taken over from that table, and D and trimming were inferred from the DNA. The sample lists around 210,000 clones, 70% to 90% seen once, with around 1.5% in the top ten.

This TCR derives from a man in his late teens or twenties with active or convalescent COVID-19. Sequences were obtained from peripheral blood. V is TRBV6-6 and J is TRBJ2-7; 8 bases agree with TRBD2. The CDR3 sequence is CASSSGTRTRYYEQYF. The DNA for the CDR3 is TGTGCCAGCAGTTCCGGGACTAGAACTCGGTACTACGAGCAGTACTTC.